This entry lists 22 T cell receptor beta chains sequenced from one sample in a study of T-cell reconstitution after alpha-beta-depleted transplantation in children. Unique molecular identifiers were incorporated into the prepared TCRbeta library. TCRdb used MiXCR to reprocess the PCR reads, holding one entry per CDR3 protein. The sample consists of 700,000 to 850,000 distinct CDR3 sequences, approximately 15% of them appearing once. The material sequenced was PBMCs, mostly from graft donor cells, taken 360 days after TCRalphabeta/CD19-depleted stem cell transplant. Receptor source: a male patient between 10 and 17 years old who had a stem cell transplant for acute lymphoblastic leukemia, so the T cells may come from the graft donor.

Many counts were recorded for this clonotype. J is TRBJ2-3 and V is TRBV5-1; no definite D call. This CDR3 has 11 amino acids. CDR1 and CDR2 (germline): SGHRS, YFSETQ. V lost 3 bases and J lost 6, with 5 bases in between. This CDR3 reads CASSYEDTQYF. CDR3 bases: TGCGCCAGCAGCTATGAGGATACGCAGTATTTT.

Written as DNA, the CDR3 is TGTGCCAGCAGCCGGGGCCCAGCGACTTGGCAGCCCCAGCATTTT. It is translated as CASSRGPATWQPQHF. The chain recombines TRBV5-5 with TRBJ1-5; D possibly corresponds to TRBD1 (5 bases). CDR1 SGHKS and CDR2 YYEKEE come from the germline V gene (reference sequence). The CDR3 runs to 15 residues. Trimming removed 4 bases at V and 7 bases at J, with 18 bases between.

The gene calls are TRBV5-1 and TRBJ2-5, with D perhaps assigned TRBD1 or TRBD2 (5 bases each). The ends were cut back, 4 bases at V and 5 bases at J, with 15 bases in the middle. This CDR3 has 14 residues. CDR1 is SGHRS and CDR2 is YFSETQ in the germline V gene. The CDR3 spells CASSPGDQRETQYF. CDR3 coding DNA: TGCGCCAGCAGCCCTGGGGACCAGCGGGAGACCCAGTACTTC. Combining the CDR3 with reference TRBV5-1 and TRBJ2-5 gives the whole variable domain KAGVTQTPRYLIKTRGQQVTLSCSPISGHRSVSWYQQTPGQGLQFLFEYFSETQRNKGNFPGRFSGRQFSNSRSEMNVSTLELGDSALYLCASSPGDQRETQYFGPGTRLLVL.

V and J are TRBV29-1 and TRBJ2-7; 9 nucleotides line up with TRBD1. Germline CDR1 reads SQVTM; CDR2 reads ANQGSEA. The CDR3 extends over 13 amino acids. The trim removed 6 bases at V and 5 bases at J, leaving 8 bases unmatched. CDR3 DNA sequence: TGCAGCGTGCAAGGGACAGGGTTGAACGAGCAGTACTTC. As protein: CSVQGTGLNEQYF.

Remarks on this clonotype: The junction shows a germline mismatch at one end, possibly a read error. The CDR3 loop reads CASQPRGNGKLFF. The DNA for the CDR3 is TGTGCCAGCCAGCCTAGGGGTAATGGAAAACTGTTTTTT. The chain is built from TRBV7-9 and TRBJ1-4; perhaps TRBD1 as D (5 bases). The CDR3 contains 13 residues. Per the germline V gene, CDR1 is SEHNR and CDR2 is FQNEAQ (reference sequence).

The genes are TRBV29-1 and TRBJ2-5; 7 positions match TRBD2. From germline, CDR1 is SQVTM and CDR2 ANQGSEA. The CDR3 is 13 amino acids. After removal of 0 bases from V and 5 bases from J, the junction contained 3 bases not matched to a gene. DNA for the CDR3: TGCAGCGTTGAAGATCAGACTAGCGAGACCCAGTACTTC. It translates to CSVEDQTSETQYF.

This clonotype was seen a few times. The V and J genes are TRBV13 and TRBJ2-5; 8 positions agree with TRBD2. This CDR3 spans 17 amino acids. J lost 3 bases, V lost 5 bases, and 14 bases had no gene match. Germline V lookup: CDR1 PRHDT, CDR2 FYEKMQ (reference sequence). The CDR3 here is CASSLMISPGREETQYF. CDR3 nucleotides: TGTGCCAGCAGCCTTATGATATCACCCGGGAGGGAAGAGACCCAGTACTTC.

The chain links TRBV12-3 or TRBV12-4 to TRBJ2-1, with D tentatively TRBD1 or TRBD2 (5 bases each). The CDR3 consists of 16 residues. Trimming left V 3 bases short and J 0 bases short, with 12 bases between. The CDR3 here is CASSLSGAGSYNEQFF. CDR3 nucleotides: TGTGCCAGCAGTTTGTCTGGGGCGGGCTCCTACAATGAGCAGTTCTTC.

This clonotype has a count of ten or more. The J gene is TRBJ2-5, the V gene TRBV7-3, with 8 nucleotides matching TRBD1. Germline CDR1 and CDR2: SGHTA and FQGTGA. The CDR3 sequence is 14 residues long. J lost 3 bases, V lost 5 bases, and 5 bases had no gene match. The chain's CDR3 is CASSPPTGEETQYF. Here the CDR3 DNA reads TGTGCCAGCAGCCCCCCGACAGGGGAAGAGACCCAGTACTTC.

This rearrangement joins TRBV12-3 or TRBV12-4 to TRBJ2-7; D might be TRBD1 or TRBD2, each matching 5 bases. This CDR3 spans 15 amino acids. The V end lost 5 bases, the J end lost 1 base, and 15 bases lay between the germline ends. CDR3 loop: CASSRTWDGSYEQYF. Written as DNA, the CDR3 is TGTGCCAGCAGTCGTACCTGGGACGGATCCTACGAGCAGTACTTC.

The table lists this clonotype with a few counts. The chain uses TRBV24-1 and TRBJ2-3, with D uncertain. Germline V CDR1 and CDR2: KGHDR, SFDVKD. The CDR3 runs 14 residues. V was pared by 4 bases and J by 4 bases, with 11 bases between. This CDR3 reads CATSEAWDSDTQYF. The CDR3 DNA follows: TGTGCCACCAGTGAGGCGTGGGATTCAGATACGCAGTATTTT.

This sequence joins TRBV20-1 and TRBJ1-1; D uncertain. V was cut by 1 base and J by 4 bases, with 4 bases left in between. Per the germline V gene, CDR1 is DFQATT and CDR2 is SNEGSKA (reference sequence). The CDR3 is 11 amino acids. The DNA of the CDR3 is TGCAGTGCTAGAGTCCTCACTGAAGCTTTCTTT. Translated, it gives CSARVLTEAFF.

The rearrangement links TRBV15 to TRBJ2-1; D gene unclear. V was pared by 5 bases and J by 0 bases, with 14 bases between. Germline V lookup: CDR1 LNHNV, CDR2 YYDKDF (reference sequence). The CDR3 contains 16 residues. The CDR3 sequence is CATSGYRTSSYNEQFF. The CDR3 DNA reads TGTGCCACCAGCGGCTATCGCACGAGCTCCTACAATGAGCAGTTCTTC. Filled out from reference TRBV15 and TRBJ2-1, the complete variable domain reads DAMVIQNPRYQVTQFGKPVTLSCSQTLNHNVMYWYQQKSSQAPKLLFHYYDKDFNNEADTPDNFQSRRPNTSFCFLDIRSPGLGDTAMYLCATSGYRTSSYNEQFFGPGTRLTVL.

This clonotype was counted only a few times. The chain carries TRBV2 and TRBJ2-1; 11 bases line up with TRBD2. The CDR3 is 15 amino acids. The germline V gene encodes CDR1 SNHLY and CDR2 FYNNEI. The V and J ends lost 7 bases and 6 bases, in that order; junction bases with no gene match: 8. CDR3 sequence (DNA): TGTGCCAGCAAGCTGCGGACTAGCGGGCCCAATGAGCAGTTCTTC. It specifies CASKLRTSGPNEQFF.

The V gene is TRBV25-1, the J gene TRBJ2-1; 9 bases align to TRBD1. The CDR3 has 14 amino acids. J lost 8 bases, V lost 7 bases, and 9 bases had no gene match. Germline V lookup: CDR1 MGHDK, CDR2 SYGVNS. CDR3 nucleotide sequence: TGTGCCAGCATTGAGACAGGGGGAGGTGATGAGCAGTTCTTC. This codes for CASIETGGGDEQFF.

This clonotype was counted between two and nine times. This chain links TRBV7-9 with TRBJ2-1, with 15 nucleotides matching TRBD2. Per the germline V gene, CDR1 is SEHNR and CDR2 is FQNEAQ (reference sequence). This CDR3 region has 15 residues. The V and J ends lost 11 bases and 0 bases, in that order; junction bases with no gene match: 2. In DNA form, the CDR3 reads TGTGCCGGACTAGCGGGAGGGTCCTCCTACAATGAGCAGTTCTTC. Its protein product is CAGLAGGSSYNEQFF.

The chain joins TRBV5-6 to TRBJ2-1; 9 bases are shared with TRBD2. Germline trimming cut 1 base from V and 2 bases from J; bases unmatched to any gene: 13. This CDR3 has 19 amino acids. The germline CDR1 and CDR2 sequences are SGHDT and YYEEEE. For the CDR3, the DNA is TGTGCCAGCAGCTTGTGGGCTGAAATTAGCGGGAGACCCTACAATGAGCAGTTCTTC. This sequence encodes CASSLWAEISGRPYNEQFF.

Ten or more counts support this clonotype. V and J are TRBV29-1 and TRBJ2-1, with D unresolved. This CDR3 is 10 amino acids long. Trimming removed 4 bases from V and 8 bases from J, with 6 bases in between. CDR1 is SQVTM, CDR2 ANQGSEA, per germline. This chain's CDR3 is CSVGRDEQFF. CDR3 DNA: TGCAGCGTTGGAAGGGATGAGCAGTTCTTC.

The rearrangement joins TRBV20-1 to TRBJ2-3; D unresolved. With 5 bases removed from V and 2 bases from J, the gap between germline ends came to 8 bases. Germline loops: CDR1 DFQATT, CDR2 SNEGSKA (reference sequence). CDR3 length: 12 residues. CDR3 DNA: TGCAGTGCTCCCCCCCCCACAGATACGCAGTATTTT. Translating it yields CSAPPPTDTQYF.

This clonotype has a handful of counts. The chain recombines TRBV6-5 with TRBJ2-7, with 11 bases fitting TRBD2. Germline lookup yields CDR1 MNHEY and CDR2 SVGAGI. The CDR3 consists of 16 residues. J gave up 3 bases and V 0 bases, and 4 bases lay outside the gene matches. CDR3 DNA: TGTGCCAGCAGTTACTCCTCCGGGACTAGCGGCTACGAGCAGTACTTC. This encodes CASSYSSGTSGYEQYF.

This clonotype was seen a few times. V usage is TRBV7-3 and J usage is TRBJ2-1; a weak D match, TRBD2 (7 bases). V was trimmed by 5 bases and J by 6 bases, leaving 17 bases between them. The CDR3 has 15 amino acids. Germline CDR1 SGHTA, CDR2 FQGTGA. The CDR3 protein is CASSPGRGAINEQFF. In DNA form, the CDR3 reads TGTGCCAGCAGCCCGGGGAGGGGGGCAATCAATGAGCAGTTCTTC.

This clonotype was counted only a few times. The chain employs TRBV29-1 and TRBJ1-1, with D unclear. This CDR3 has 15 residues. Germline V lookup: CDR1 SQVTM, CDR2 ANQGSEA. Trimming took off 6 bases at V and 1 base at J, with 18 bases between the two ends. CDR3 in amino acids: CSVRPVGGQNTEAFF. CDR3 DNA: TGCAGCGTCCGGCCGGTCGGCGGCCAGAACACTGAAGCTTTCTTT.